This T cell receptor beta chain is drawn from a study of blood T cell repertoires in COVID-19. How the authors handled the data: Reference gene primer amplification in the assay estimated nucleated cell counts. Using immunoSEQ multiplex PCR, the repertoire was profiled, and TCRdb retains in-frame clones only, with some absent. That table supplies the V and J calls and clone size; D and trimming were determined from the DNA. This sample has some 320,000 clones, with roughly 90% found just once. Participants spanned ages about 18 to 90 years and resided in some 22 US areas. Donors were grouped by their self-reported clinical history. Recovered Cohort 3 donors showed two negative PCRs, clearance, or symptom resolution. Sequencing was performed on PBMCs or T cells enriched from blood (not recorded which). This TCR was recovered from a man between 60 and 70 years old who had recovered from COVID-19.

CDR3 coding DNA: TGTGCCAGCAGCCGGCAGGCGGGAAACACTGAAGCTTTCTTT. Protein product: CASSRQAGNTEAFF. J is TRBJ1-1 and V is TRBV11-3, with D hard to call. The CDR3 is 14 residues long. CDR1 SGHNT and CDR2 YENEEA come from the germline V gene. The ends were cut back, 5 bases at V and 2 bases at J, with 12 bases in the middle. Based on the CDR3 plus reference TRBV11-3 and TRBJ1-1, the full variable domain is EAGVVQSPRYKIIEKKQPVAFWCNPISGHNTLYWYLQNLGQGPELLIRYENEEAVDDSQLPKDRFSAERLKGVDSTLKIQPAELGDSAVYLCASSRQAGNTEAFFGQGTRLTVV.